The text below deals with one T cell receptor beta chain. Its antigen is not known. The sample is drawn from a study of T cell responses to AZD1222 COVID-19 vaccine. In the study overall: Both about-4-week and about-12-week second-dose recipients were combined. The study's findings and limits: Repertoire sampling occurred only after the peak T cell response. Just a handful of AZD1222 recipients were seropositive at baseline.

Profiled with immunoSEQ multiplex PCR; TCRdb holds only in-frame clones, not every one. The table records approximately 100,000 clones, around 90% of them present only once. This TCR derives from an adult in good health. The material was peripheral blood, obtained on day 0 of AZD1222 vaccination.

CDR3 in DNA: TGTGCCAGCAGTTTAGGGGCGGGGGGAATCACAGATACGCAGTATTTT. It translates to CASSLGAGGITDTQYF. The chain links TRBV27 to TRBJ2-3, with 8 nucleotides matching TRBD2. CDR1 and CDR2 (germline): MNHEY, SMNVEV (reference sequence). With V trimmed by 2 bases and J by 2 bases, 6 bases remained unmatched. This CDR3 has 16 amino acids.